This T cell receptor beta chain was recorded in a study of CD8+CD57+ T cells in acquired aplastic anemia. Across the study: CD4+ cell libraries from healthy donors averaged roughly 10 million reads.

Trimming at V came to 1 base and at J to 5 bases, leaving 4 bases not matched to a gene. The CDR3 sequence is 15 residues long. CDR1 is DFQATT, CDR2 SNEGSKA, per germline (reference sequence). Investigators profiled TCR beta VDJ and CDR3 from genomic DNA template. One entry per CDR3 protein, called by TCRdb with MiXCR from the reads. The sample has some 150,000 distinct CDR3 sequences, roughly 40% seen once. The receptor was derived from a human donor in good health, serving as a control. V and J are TRBV20-1 and TRBJ1-6, with TRBD1 matching over 8 bases. The sequenced material came from sorted CD4+, CD8+, or CD8+CD57+ T cells (not recorded which) from PBMCs. CDR3 loop: CSARGPGQDNSPLHF. The CDR3 DNA follows: TGCAGTGCTAGAGGCCCGGGACAGGATAATTCACCCCTCCACTTT.